Listed below are T cell receptor beta chains from one sample, sequenced in a study of shared clonotypes between healthy human individuals. The assay was immunoSEQ multiplex PCR, and TCRdb's table has in-frame clones only and misses some. Here the sample spans over a million clones, around 78% being singletons. The sample taken for sequencing was memory CD4+ T cells from PBMCs. All receptors come from a man younger than 35 in good health. Some clones in this sample may be carry-over from other donors' samples. Each CDR3 is given with its conserved first and last residue. A D gene is named only where the DNA matches it firmly. Clone size is shown for a subset of rows, as once, few, many or a class of expanded clone.

len,d_gene,j_gene,v_gene,abundance,CDR3nt,CDR3aa
14,NA,TRBJ1-2,TRBV5-1,once,TGCGCCAGCAGCGGGGTTCAATCGAGCTATGGCTACACCTTC,CASSGVQSSYGYTF
15,TRBD1,TRBJ1-2,TRBV7-2,NA,TGTGCCAGCAGCTTCAGGGACAGTGATCACTATGGCTACACCTTC,CASSFRDSDHYGYTF
15,NA,TRBJ1-5,TRBV19,once,TGTGCCAGTAGTATCCTGGCAGGACACAATCAGCCCCAGCATTTT,CASSILAGHNQPQHF
14,NA,TRBJ1-5,TRBV2,few,TGTGCCAGCAGTGAAGAGGTTGGGAATCAGCCCCAGCATTTT,CASSEEVGNQPQHF
13,NA,TRBJ2-7,TRBV5-6,NA,TGTGCCAGCAGCTTGGCCGAAACCTACGAGCAGTACTTC,CASSLAETYEQYF
14,NA,TRBJ1-2,TRBV10-2,NA,TGCGCCAGCAGTGAGTCGACGAGGAACTATGGCTACACCTTC,CASSESTRNYGYTF
15,NA,TRBJ1-3,TRBV4-1,NA,TGCGCCAGCAGCCAGGAAGACCGTCGCGGAAACACCATATATTTT,CASSQEDRRGNTIYF
16,TRBD1,TRBJ1-5,TRBV27,NA,TGTGCCAGCAGTTTAGGACAGGGGGCCTCTTATCAGCCCCAGCATTTT,CASSLGQGASYQPQHF
15,TRBD2,TRBJ2-3,TRBV10-3,once,TGTGCCATCAGTGGAGCGGGAGATCGCACAGATACGCAGTATTTT,CAISGAGDRTDTQYF
14,TRBD1,TRBJ1-2,TRBV6-1,NA,TGTGCCAGCAGGCGTAGTCGACAGGGTTATGGCTACACCTTC,CASRRSRQGYGYTF
16,NA,TRBJ2-1,TRBV5-4,NA,TGTGCCAGCAGCTCCCCTATGTCGGGAGCTTTGCATGAGCAGTTCTTC,CASSSPMSGALHEQFF
15,NA,TRBJ2-3,TRBV5-1,NA,TGCGCCAGCAGCTTGTTGGGGAACCGCGGGGATACGCAGTATTTT,CASSLLGNRGDTQYF
14,NA,TRBJ1-3,TRBV5-1,NA,TGCGCCAGCAGCTTGGGCGGGTCTGGAAACACCATATATTTT,CASSLGGSGNTIYF
13,NA,TRBJ2-7,TRBV18,NA,TGTGCCAGCTCACTAGGGACCTTCTACGAGCAGTACTTC,CASSLGTFYEQYF
12,NA,TRBJ1-4,TRBV6-5,NA,TGTGCCAGCAGTTACGCCCGCGAAAAACTGTTTTTT,CASSYAREKLFF
17,TRBD2,TRBJ2-1,TRBV7-2,NA,TGTGCCAGCAGCTGGGGGGCACTAGCGGGAGGTAGAAGGGAGCAGTTCTTC,CASSWGALAGGRREQFF
18,NA,TRBJ1-3,TRBV28,NA,TGTGCCAGCAGTCTCCCCACTGCGGGTCGGAGCTCTGGAAACACCATATATTTT,CASSLPTAGRSSGNTIYF
15,NA,TRBJ2-2,TRBV19,NA,TGTGCCAGTAGTATACAGAACCCGAACACCGGGGAGCTGTTTTTT,CASSIQNPNTGELFF
16,NA,TRBJ2-3,TRBV5-3,many,TGTGCCAGAAGCTTCGTCTGGGAGGCCACCACAGATACGCAGTATTTT,CARSFVWEATTDTQYF
13,NA,TRBJ2-7,TRBV10-3,few,TGTGCCGTCGCGGGGCGGTTATCCTACGAGCAGTACTTC,CAVAGRLSYEQYF
15,NA,TRBJ1-4,TRBV27,NA,TGTGCCAGCAGTGCCTGGGGGGCAACTAATGAAAAACTGTTTTTT,CASSAWGATNEKLFF
14,NA,TRBJ1-3,TRBV14,few,TGTGCCAGCAGCCAAGGTGGTTCCGGAAACACCATATATTTT,CASSQGGSGNTIYF
16,NA,TRBJ1-3,TRBV27,NA,TGTGCCAGCAGAAAGTTTTTGGGGGGCTCTGGAAACACCATATATTTT,CASRKFLGGSGNTIYF
16,TRBD2,TRBJ2-2,TRBV4-2,NA,TGTGCCAGCAGCCATCGGGGGAGGGCCGACACCGGGGAGCTGTTTTTT,CASSHRGRADTGELFF
15,NA,TRBJ2-6,TRBV5-6,NA,TGTGCCAGCATCGTCGGGGGGCCTGGGGCCAACGTCCTGACTTTC,CASIVGGPGANVLTF
16,TRBD1,TRBJ1-1,TRBV9,NA,TGTGCCAGCAGCGCCGACAGGGGAACTATGAACACTGAAGCTTTCTTT,CASSADRGTMNTEAFF
15,NA,TRBJ2-3,TRBV30,NA,TGTGCCTGGAGCCGTTCCGGGCGTAGCATAGATACGCAGTATTTT,CAWSRSGRSIDTQYF
13,NA,TRBJ2-5,TRBV7-9,NA,TGTGCCAGCAGCTTCGCAGGCGAGGAGACCCAGTACTTC,CASSFAGEETQYF
15,NA,TRBJ1-1,TRBV6-5,once,TGTGCCAGCAGCCCTAGGACCGTGCCACCCTTTGAAGCTTTCTTT,CASSPRTVPPFEAFF
15,NA,TRBJ1-5,TRBV6-1,NA,TGTGCCAGCAGTGAGGGTAAGGCCAACAATCAGCCCCAGCATTTT,CASSEGKANNQPQHF
12,NA,TRBJ2-7,TRBV5-4,NA,TGTGCCAGCAGCTCGGACGCAGGCGAGCAGTACTTC,CASSSDAGEQYF
12,TRBD1,TRBJ2-7,TRBV6-6,few,TGTGCCAGCGGAACTCAGGGGGCCGAGCAGTACTTC,CASGTQGAEQYF
13,NA,TRBJ1-1,TRBV5-4,few,TGTGCCAGCAGCTTGGACCCTAACACTGAAGCTTTCTTT,CASSLDPNTEAFF
13,NA,TRBJ2-7,TRBV9,NA,TGTGCCAGCAGCGTAGATTCGGGGTACGAGCAGTACTTC,CASSVDSGYEQYF
13,TRBD1,TRBJ1-2,TRBV14,NA,TGTGCCAGCAGCCCGCGGACAGGTGATGGCTACACCTTC,CASSPRTGDGYTF
13,NA,TRBJ2-7,TRBV28,NA,TGTGCCAGCACCCTGGCCGGGTGGGGCGAGCAGTACTTC,CASTLAGWGEQYF
16,NA,TRBJ2-3,TRBV19,NA,TGTGCCAGTAGTAATGCTAGAGCATCTAGCACAGATACGCAGTATTTT,CASSNARASSTDTQYF
14,NA,TRBJ2-3,TRBV5-1,NA,TGCGCCAGCAGCTTGGCCAATAACGCAGATACGCAGTATTTT,CASSLANNADTQYF
15,TRBD1,TRBJ2-2,TRBV7-3,NA,TGTGCCAGCAGCTCCGGACAGGGGAACACCGGGGAGCTGTTTTTT,CASSSGQGNTGELFF
14,TRBD1,TRBJ2-3,TRBV5-1,NA,TGCGCCAGCAGAGGGGCAGGGGGAGCAGATACGCAGTATTTT,CASRGAGGADTQYF
14,NA,TRBJ2-7,TRBV7-9,NA,TGTGCCAGCAGCTTAGGAGTATCTGGGGACGAGCAGTACTTC,CASSLGVSGDEQYF
12,NA,TRBJ2-1,TRBV15,NA,TGTGCCACCAGCAGAGATGGTAGAGAGCAGTTCTTC,CATSRDGREQFF
10,TRBD1,TRBJ2-1,TRBV6-4,NA,TGTGCCAGCAGCGGACAGGGTCCGTTCTTC,CASSGQGPFF
13,TRBD1,TRBJ1-2,TRBV29-1,NA,TGCAGCGTAGGGACAGGGGGGTGGGGTGGCTACACCTTC,CSVGTGGWGGYTF
15,TRBD1,TRBJ2-4,TRBV28,NA,TGTGCCAGCAGTCGGCAGGGGGTAGCCAAAAACATTCAGTACTTC,CASSRQGVAKNIQYF
15,NA,TRBJ1-1,TRBV7-3,few,TGTGCCAGCAGCTTCCACAGGGTTTCGAACACTGAAGCTTTCTTT,CASSFHRVSNTEAFF
13,NA,TRBJ2-5,TRBV11-3,NA,TGTGCCAGCAGCGTACAGGGAGGGGAGACCCAGTACTTC,CASSVQGGETQYF
14,TRBD1,TRBJ2-7,TRBV2,few,TGTGCCAGCACTGAAGACAGGGCCCCCGTCGGGCAGTACTTC,CASTEDRAPVGQYF
14,TRBD1,TRBJ1-1,TRBV15,NA,TGTGCCACCAGCAGAGAAGACAGGGGAACTGAAGCTTTCTTT,CATSREDRGTEAFF
14,NA,TRBJ2-3,TRBV4-2,once,TGTGCCAGCAGCCAAGATGGGTCAACAGATACGCAGTATTTT,CASSQDGSTDTQYF
10,NA,TRBJ2-1,TRBV20-1,NA,TGCAGTGTACCCGGCAATGAGCAGTTCTTC,CSVPGNEQFF
15,NA,TRBJ2-2,TRBV18,few,TGTGCCAGCTCACCACGACAGACGAACACCGGGGAGCTGTTTTTT,CASSPRQTNTGELFF
12,NA,TRBJ1-2,TRBV28,NA,TGTGCCAGCAGCAATACTTATGGTGGCTACACCTTC,CASSNTYGGYTF
12,TRBD2,TRBJ2-1,TRBV5-3,NA,TGTGCCAGAAGCCGCGGGGGAGGTGAGCAGTTCTTC,CARSRGGGEQFF
13,NA,TRBJ1-1,TRBV5-1,NA,TGCGCCAGCAGCTTGGTGCAGGACACTGAAGCTTTCTTT,CASSLVQDTEAFF
13,NA,TRBJ1-5,TRBV18,NA,TGTGCCAGCTCACCAGGGAGGGACCAGCCCCAGCATTTT,CASSPGRDQPQHF
16,NA,TRBJ1-3,TRBV9,NA,TGTGCCAGCAGCGGATTGACACAGAGCTCTGGAAACACCATATATTTT,CASSGLTQSSGNTIYF
14,NA,TRBJ2-7,TRBV7-2,few,TGTGCCAGCAGCTTAGGCGGGGCCCTCTACGAGCAGTACTTC,CASSLGGALYEQYF
14,NA,TRBJ2-7,TRBV19,NA,TGTGCCAGTAGTATAAAACTAGACTCCTACGAGCAGTACTTC,CASSIKLDSYEQYF